Below, 9 T cell receptor beta chains from the same sample are listed, as sequenced in a study of blood T cell repertoires in COVID-19. TCRdb's table, derived via immunoSEQ multiplex PCR, lists solely in-frame clones and lacks some. The table records approximately 150,000 clones, roughly four fifths of them present only once. The sequencing sample was made of peripheral blood. The receptors were gathered from a woman older than 75 with acute or convalescent COVID-19.

The chain is built from TRBV29-1 and TRBJ2-2, with TRBD2 identical over 13 bases. The germline CDR1 and CDR2 sequences are SQVTM and ANQGSEA. The CDR3 sequence is 20 residues long. The V and J ends lost 2 bases and 3 bases, in that order; junction bases with no gene match: 15. The DNA for the CDR3 is TGCAGCGTTGAAAGGCCCAAACTAGCGGGAGGGCCGGGGTACACCGGGGAGCTGTTTTTT. It yields the protein CSVERPKLAGGPGYTGELFF.

The chain has TRBV11-3 and TRBJ2-2; TRBD1 matches 9 bases. CDR1 and CDR2 from the germline V gene are SGHNT and YENEEA. The CDR3 is made up of 17 amino acids. V lost 5 bases, J lost 5 bases, and 12 bases stayed unmatched. In DNA form, the CDR3 reads TGTGCCAGCAGCCCACGGTTCGGACAGGGGAAAACCGGGGAGCTGTTTTTT. Amino acids: CASSPRFGQGKTGELFF.

The chain recombines TRBV7-2 with TRBJ2-1; D remains unclear. CDR3 length equals 13 residues. CDR1 is SGHTA and CDR2 is FQGNSA in the germline V gene. The germline V and J ends were trimmed by 4 bases and 8 bases, with 12 bases remaining between them. The CDR3: CASSSRRIYEQFF. For the CDR3, the DNA is TGTGCCAGCAGCTCCCGGCGGATATATGAGCAGTTCTTC.

Only one count was recorded for this clone. The rearrangement uses TRBV21-1 and TRBJ1-2; the DNA was not compared with TRBD1, the D call given in the table. TRBV21-1 is reported as a pseudogene. The CDR3 totals 14 residues. The CDR3: CASRPGQDNYGYTF. CDR3 DNA: TGTGCCAGCAGACCGGGACAGGACAACTATGGCTACACCTTC.

This rearrangement joins TRBV2 to TRBJ2-6, with 7 bases lining up with TRBD1. Losses at the gene ends were 8 bases for V and 1 base for J; bases not matched to a gene: 11. The CDR3 runs 17 residues. The germline gives CDR1 SNHLY, CDR2 FYNNEI. In DNA, the CDR3 is TGTGCCAGCGACGGGACAGACCGGCTTTCTGGGGCCAACGTCCTGACTTTC. Amino acids: CASDGTDRLSGANVLTF.

This clone was seen just once. The chain combines TRBV5-4 with TRBJ1-2; TRBD1 agrees at 7 bases. J gave up 8 bases and V 8 bases, and 12 bases lay outside the gene matches. Germline CDR1 and CDR2: SGHNT and YYREEE (reference sequence). The CDR3 covers 13 residues. This CDR3 is CASTEDRVGGYTF. In nucleotides, the CDR3 is TGTGCCAGTACGGAAGACAGGGTTGGCGGCTACACCTTC.

The gene calls are TRBV27 and TRBJ2-7; TRBD2 matches 11 bases. There are 13 residues in the CDR3. CDR1 is MNHEY, CDR2 SMNVEV, per germline (reference sequence). The trim removed 8 bases at V and 4 bases at J, leaving 4 bases unmatched. CDR3 sequence: CASRASGRYEQYF. CDR3 nucleotides: TGTGCCAGCCGAGCTAGCGGGAGGTACGAGCAGTACTTC.

V usage is TRBV10-1 and J usage is TRBJ2-2; maybe TRBD2 (5 bases). V lost 6 bases and J lost 6, with 14 bases in between. Germline lookup yields CDR1 WNHNN and CDR2 SYGVQD (reference sequence). This CDR3 region has 14 residues. The CDR3 bases are TGCGCCAGCAGAATATACTGGCGGGCCGGGGAGCTGTTTTTT. This sequence encodes CASRIYWRAGELFF.

V usage is TRBV27 and J usage is TRBJ1-1, with D unclear. Germline V gene data show CDR1 as MNHEY and CDR2 as SMNVEV (reference sequence). The germline V and J ends were trimmed by 7 bases and 10 bases, with 19 bases remaining between them. This CDR3 is built from 13 residues. The CDR3 bases are TGTGCCAGCAAACATCAGCCGACGGGGAGAGCTTTCTTT. Amino acid sequence: CASKHQPTGRAFF.